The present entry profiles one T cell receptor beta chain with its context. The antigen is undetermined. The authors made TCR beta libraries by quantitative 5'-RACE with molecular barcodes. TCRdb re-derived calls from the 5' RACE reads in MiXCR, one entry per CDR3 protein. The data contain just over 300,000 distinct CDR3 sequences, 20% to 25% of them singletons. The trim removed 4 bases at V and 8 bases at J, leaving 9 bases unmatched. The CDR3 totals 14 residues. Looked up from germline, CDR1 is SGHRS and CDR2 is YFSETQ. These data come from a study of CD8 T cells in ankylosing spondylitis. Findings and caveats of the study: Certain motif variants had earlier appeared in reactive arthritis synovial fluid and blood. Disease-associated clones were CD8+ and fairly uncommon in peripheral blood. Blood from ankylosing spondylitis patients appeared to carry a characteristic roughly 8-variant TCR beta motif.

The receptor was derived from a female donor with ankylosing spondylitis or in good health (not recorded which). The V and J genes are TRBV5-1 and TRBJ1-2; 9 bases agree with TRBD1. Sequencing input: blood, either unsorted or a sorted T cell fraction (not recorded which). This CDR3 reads CASSPRTGDRGYTF. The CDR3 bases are TGCGCCAGCAGCCCACGGACAGGGGACCGAGGCTACACCTTC.